This is a list of T cell receptor beta chains from one sample in a study of blood T cell repertoires in COVID-19. This table comes from immunoSEQ multiplex PCR, and its TCRdb copy is limited to in-frame clones, with some not included. The sample lists just over 300,000 clones, about 90% occurring once. Sequencing was carried out using PBMCs or T cells enriched from blood (not recorded which). The receptors originated from a woman aged 18-35 years with acute COVID-19. Both conserved end residues are part of each CDR3. Fields, in order: V gene, clone size, J gene, D gene, CDR3 protein, CDR3 DNA. The D gene is left open where the match is weak. Rows give clone size only sometimes, using once, few, many, or a class for an expanded clone.

v_call: TRBV6-1
clone_size: NA
j_call: TRBJ2-2
d_call: NA
cdr3_aa: CASSEVRTGELFF
cdr3_nt: TGTGCCAGCAGTGAAGTTCGGACCGGGGAGCTGTTTTTT

v_call: TRBV5-4
clone_size: NA
j_call: TRBJ2-7
d_call: TRBD2
cdr3_aa: CASSLFGRASGRGYEQYF
cdr3_nt: TGTGCCAGCAGCTTGTTCGGCAGAGCTAGCGGGAGAGGCTACGAGCAGTACTTC

v_call: TRBV27
clone_size: few
j_call: TRBJ1-5
d_call: TRBD1
cdr3_aa: CAGPPPTGTGSNQPQHF
cdr3_nt: TGTGCCGGCCCTCCCCCCACCGGGACAGGGAGCAATCAGCCCCAGCATTTT

v_call: TRBV6-5
clone_size: NA
j_call: TRBJ2-5
d_call: NA
cdr3_aa: CASSYSGLDGETQYF
cdr3_nt: TGTGCCAGCAGTTACTCAGGCCTAGATGGGGAGACCCAGTACTTC

v_call: TRBV9
clone_size: NA
j_call: TRBJ2-1
d_call: TRBD2
cdr3_aa: CASSVSGTYNEQFF
cdr3_nt: TGTGCCAGCAGCGTTAGCGGGACATACAATGAGCAGTTCTTC

v_call: TRBV18
clone_size: NA
j_call: TRBJ1-6
d_call: TRBD1
cdr3_aa: CASSQQDRAVGNSPLHF
cdr3_nt: TGTGCCAGCTCACAACAGGACAGGGCGGTTGGTAATTCACCCCTCCACTTT

v_call: TRBV7-9
clone_size: NA
j_call: TRBJ2-3
d_call: NA
cdr3_aa: CASSLGQITDTQYF
cdr3_nt: TGTGCCAGCAGCTTAGGACAGATCACAGATACGCAGTATTTT

v_call: TRBV10-2
clone_size: NA
j_call: TRBJ1-2
d_call: TRBD1
cdr3_aa: CASRGGRDRGLRGGYTF
cdr3_nt: TGCGCCAGCAGAGGGGGACGGGACAGGGGGCTGAGGGGCGGCTACACCTTC

v_call: TRBV27
clone_size: NA
j_call: TRBJ1-2
d_call: NA
cdr3_aa: CASSFSGYYGYTF
cdr3_nt: TGTGCCAGCAGTTTCTCAGGGTACTATGGCTACACCTTC

v_call: TRBV20-1
clone_size: NA
j_call: TRBJ1-6
d_call: TRBD1
cdr3_aa: CSAQNRQGFTF
cdr3_nt: TGCAGTGCTCAGAACCGACAGGGATTTACCTTT

v_call: TRBV9
clone_size: once
j_call: TRBJ2-7
d_call: NA
cdr3_aa: CASSVGAQYEQYF
cdr3_nt: TGTGCCAGCAGCGTAGGTGCGCAATACGAGCAGTACTTC

v_call: TRBV7-9
clone_size: few
j_call: TRBJ2-7
d_call: NA
cdr3_aa: CASSRTSTAFYEQYF
cdr3_nt: TGTGCCAGCAGCAGAACTAGTACGGCCTTCTACGAGCAGTACTTC

v_call: TRBV11-2
clone_size: NA
j_call: TRBJ1-4
d_call: NA
cdr3_aa: CASSLSWGVGEKLFF
cdr3_nt: TGTGCCAGCAGCTTATCATGGGGGGTGGGTGAAAAACTGTTTTTT

v_call: TRBV11-2
clone_size: NA
j_call: TRBJ1-6
d_call: TRBD1
cdr3_aa: CASSWDRASTNSPLHF
cdr3_nt: TGTGCCAGCAGTTGGGACAGGGCGAGTACTAATTCACCCCTCCACTTT

v_call: TRBV18
clone_size: NA
j_call: TRBJ1-4
d_call: NA
cdr3_aa: CASSPPSQSNEKLFF
cdr3_nt: TGTGCCAGCTCACCACCATCACAGTCTAATGAAAAACTGTTTTTT

v_call: TRBV25-1
clone_size: NA
j_call: TRBJ2-5
d_call: NA
cdr3_aa: CASSELEAGRGTQYF
cdr3_nt: TGTGCCAGCAGTGAATTGGAGGCTGGACGCGGGACCCAGTACTTC

v_call: TRBV6-6
clone_size: NA
j_call: TRBJ1-1
d_call: NA
cdr3_aa: CASSYTRPGEAFF
cdr3_nt: TGTGCCAGCAGTTACACCCGGCCGGGTGAAGCTTTCTTT

v_call: TRBV6-5
clone_size: NA
j_call: TRBJ2-7
d_call: NA
cdr3_aa: CASSYSAGADYEQYF
cdr3_nt: TGTGCCAGCAGTTACTCGGCAGGGGCTGACTACGAGCAGTACTTC

v_call: TRBV6-5
clone_size: NA
j_call: TRBJ2-3
d_call: TRBD1
cdr3_aa: CASSMTGSTDTQYF
cdr3_nt: TGTGCCAGCAGCATGACAGGGTCCACAGATACGCAGTATTTT

v_call: TRBV3-1/TRBV3-2
clone_size: once
j_call: TRBJ2-1
d_call: NA
cdr3_aa: CASSQGLGGSYNEQFF
cdr3_nt: TGTGCCAGCAGCCAAGGTCTGGGGGGCTCCTACAATGAGCAGTTCTTC

v_call: TRBV2
clone_size: NA
j_call: TRBJ1-4
d_call: TRBD1
cdr3_aa: CASGALGQSNEKLFF
cdr3_nt: TGTGCCAGCGGGGCCCTGGGACAGTCTAATGAAAAACTGTTTTTT

v_call: TRBV11-3
clone_size: NA
j_call: TRBJ1-2
d_call: NA
cdr3_aa: CASSLSGIYGYTF
cdr3_nt: TGTGCCAGCAGCTTATCAGGAATCTATGGCTACACCTTC

v_call: TRBV24-1
clone_size: NA
j_call: TRBJ2-7
d_call: TRBD1
cdr3_aa: CATRTPGQFFYEQYF
cdr3_nt: TGTGCCACCAGAACTCCGGGACAGTTTTTCTACGAGCAGTACTTC

v_call: TRBV19
clone_size: NA
j_call: TRBJ2-6
d_call: NA
cdr3_aa: CASSPHIGANVLTF
cdr3_nt: TGTGCCAGTAGTCCGCACATCGGGGCCAACGTCCTGACTTTC

v_call: TRBV29-1
clone_size: NA
j_call: TRBJ2-3
d_call: TRBD2
cdr3_aa: CSVVTSGVTDTQYF
cdr3_nt: TGCAGCGTTGTCACTAGCGGGGTCACAGATACGCAGTATTTT

v_call: TRBV4-1
clone_size: once
j_call: TRBJ2-2
d_call: TRBD2
cdr3_aa: CASSHSRVGPGTSDHTGELFF
cdr3_nt: TGCGCCAGCAGCCATAGTAGGGTGGGGCCGGGGACTAGCGACCACACCGGGGAGCTGTTTTTT

v_call: TRBV7-2
clone_size: once
j_call: TRBJ2-5
d_call: NA
cdr3_aa: CASSTRAGQETQYF
cdr3_nt: TGTGCCAGCAGCACGAGGGCAGGCCAAGAGACCCAGTACTTC

v_call: TRBV25-1
clone_size: NA
j_call: TRBJ1-3
d_call: NA
cdr3_aa: CASSDSGSSGNTIYF
cdr3_nt: TGTGCCAGCAGTGACTCCGGGAGCTCTGGAAACACCATATATTTT

v_call: TRBV2
clone_size: NA
j_call: TRBJ1-2
d_call: NA
cdr3_aa: CASSGGGLLGYTF
cdr3_nt: TGTGCCAGCAGTGGGGGGGGACTGTTGGGCTACACCTTC

v_call: TRBV11-1
clone_size: NA
j_call: TRBJ2-3
d_call: TRBD1
cdr3_aa: CASSLTGQGTDTQYF
cdr3_nt: TGTGCCAGCAGCTTAACGGGACAGGGCACAGATACGCAGTATTTT

v_call: TRBV5-1
clone_size: NA
j_call: TRBJ1-1
d_call: NA
cdr3_aa: CASSFGPEAFF
cdr3_nt: TGCGCCAGCAGCTTTGGGCCGGAAGCTTTCTTT

v_call: TRBV24-1
clone_size: NA
j_call: TRBJ2-3
d_call: NA
cdr3_aa: CATSDRTVSTDTQYF
cdr3_nt: TGTGCCACCAGTGATAGGACAGTTAGCACAGATACGCAGTATTTT

v_call: TRBV9
clone_size: NA
j_call: TRBJ2-1
d_call: NA
cdr3_aa: CASSADNEQFF
cdr3_nt: TGTGCCAGCAGCGCGGACAATGAGCAGTTCTTC

v_call: TRBV2
clone_size: NA
j_call: TRBJ2-1
d_call: NA
cdr3_aa: CASSAGDLVYNEQFF
cdr3_nt: TGTGCCAGCAGTGCGGGGGACTTAGTATACAATGAGCAGTTCTTC

v_call: TRBV25-1
clone_size: once
j_call: TRBJ2-3
d_call: TRBD1
cdr3_aa: CASSANRGLSTDTQYF
cdr3_nt: TGTGCCAGCAGTGCCAACAGGGGGCTTAGCACAGATACGCAGTATTTT

v_call: TRBV7-9
clone_size: NA
j_call: TRBJ1-2
d_call: NA
cdr3_aa: CASKVGTRVGGYTF
cdr3_nt: TGTGCCAGCAAAGTTGGAACCAGGGTAGGTGGCTACACCTTC

v_call: TRBV28
clone_size: NA
j_call: TRBJ1-1
d_call: NA
cdr3_aa: CASSWRGVGNTEAFF
cdr3_nt: TGTGCCAGCAGTTGGAGGGGAGTGGGGAACACTGAAGCTTTCTTT

v_call: TRBV19
clone_size: NA
j_call: TRBJ2-5
d_call: NA
cdr3_aa: CASSIGIAKETQYF
cdr3_nt: TGTGCCAGTAGTATCGGAATAGCCAAAGAGACCCAGTACTTC

v_call: TRBV7-6
clone_size: once
j_call: TRBJ2-5
d_call: TRBD1
cdr3_aa: CASSLSHRGVAETQYF
cdr3_nt: TGTGCCAGCAGCTTATCGCACAGGGGAGTAGCAGAGACCCAGTACTTC

v_call: TRBV2
clone_size: NA
j_call: TRBJ2-5
d_call: NA
cdr3_aa: CASSGTEEYQETQYF
cdr3_nt: TGTGCCAGCAGTGGGACAGAGGAGTACCAAGAGACCCAGTACTTC

v_call: TRBV15
clone_size: NA
j_call: TRBJ2-1
d_call: NA
cdr3_aa: CATSRGADSSYNEQFF
cdr3_nt: TGTGCCACCAGCAGAGGCGCCGACAGCTCCTACAATGAGCAGTTCTTC

v_call: TRBV2
clone_size: once
j_call: TRBJ1-5
d_call: NA
cdr3_aa: CASSGEFHSNQPQHF
cdr3_nt: TGTGCCAGCAGTGGAGAGTTTCATAGCAATCAGCCCCAGCATTTT

v_call: TRBV5-4
clone_size: NA
j_call: TRBJ1-1
d_call: NA
cdr3_aa: CASSFSPARGNTEAFF
cdr3_nt: TGTGCCAGCAGTTTTTCACCCGCCCGCGGGAACACTGAAGCTTTCTTT

v_call: TRBV10-3
clone_size: once
j_call: TRBJ1-4
d_call: NA
cdr3_aa: CAISESTRANEKLFF
cdr3_nt: TGTGCCATCAGTGAGTCTACGAGGGCTAATGAAAAACTGTTTTTT

v_call: TRBV28
clone_size: NA
j_call: TRBJ2-2
d_call: TRBD1
cdr3_aa: CASSFREGQGAMAGELFF
cdr3_nt: TGTGCCAGCAGTTTTCGCGAGGGACAGGGGGCTATGGCCGGGGAGCTGTTTTTT